A selection of T cell receptor beta chains follows, all from one sample in a study of CD8 T cells in Susac syndrome. One entry per CDR3 protein results from TCRdb running MiXCR on the immunoSEQ multiplex PCR reads. The repertoire consists of roughly 150,000 distinct CDR3 sequences, with 95% occurring once and the leading ten covering under 0.2%. The sequencing sample was made of CD8+ T cells from PBMCs. The receptor set was obtained from a human donor with Susac syndrome. The CDR3 runs from the conserved cysteine through the conserved F or W. The D gene is left open where the match is weak. Clone size is shown for a subset of rows, as once, few, many or a class of expanded clone.

CDR3aa | CDR3nt | d_gene | v_gene | abundance | j_gene
CASGLCGRFKNIQYF | TGTGCCAGCGGGCTGTGCGGGAGGTTCAAAAACATTCAGTACTTC | TRBD2 | TRBV12-3/TRBV12-4 | NA | TRBJ2-4
CASSDGGPPGYEQYF | TGTGCCAGCAGTGATGGGGGCCCCCCAGGCTACGAGCAGTACTTC | NA | TRBV25-1 | NA | TRBJ2-7
CASSIGRGNQPQHF | TGTGCCAGCAGTATCGGCAGGGGAAATCAGCCCCAGCATTTT | NA | TRBV6-5 | NA | TRBJ1-5
CASSPTTGPNTGELFF | TGCGCCAGCAGCCCCACAACCGGACCCAACACCGGGGAGCTGTTTTTT | NA | TRBV4-1 | once | TRBJ2-2
CASSQHQGGGGWNEQFF | TGTGCCAGCAGCCAACATCAAGGGGGGGGAGGATGGAATGAGCAGTTCTTC | NA | TRBV3-1 | NA | TRBJ2-1
CSARWAVLNTEAFF | TGCAGTGCTAGGTGGGCGGTATTGAACACTGAAGCTTTCTTT | NA | TRBV20-1 | NA | TRBJ1-1
CATSILGGEGETQYF | TGTGCCACCAGCATCCTGGGGGGAGAGGGGGAGACCCAGTACTTC | NA | TRBV15 | NA | TRBJ2-5
CASSSRLAGSTDTQYF | TGTGCCAGCAGCTCCCGACTAGCGGGGAGCACAGATACGCAGTATTTT | TRBD2 | TRBV7-6 | NA | TRBJ2-3
CASRQPQGAAEAFF | TGTGCCAGCAGGCAGCCTCAGGGGGCGGCTGAAGCTTTCTTT | TRBD1 | TRBV6-5 | NA | TRBJ1-1
CASSLAGSNQPQHF | TGTGCCAGCAGTTTGGCAGGGAGCAATCAGCCCCAGCATTTT | NA | TRBV27 | NA | TRBJ1-5
CSVGQQGSGTEAFF | TGCAGCGTTGGACAACAGGGCTCGGGCACTGAAGCTTTCTTT | NA | TRBV29-1 | NA | TRBJ1-1
CASSKGQTYEQYF | TGTGCCAGCAGCAAGGGACAGACCTACGAGCAGTACTTC | TRBD1 | TRBV12-3/TRBV12-4 | NA | TRBJ2-7
CASSQEGGVPTYEQYF | TGTGCCAGCAGCCAAGAGGGGGGCGTGCCTACCTACGAGCAGTACTTC | NA | TRBV14 | NA | TRBJ2-7
CASRRLGEGPHSTDTQYF | TGTGCCAGCAGGAGGCTAGGGGAGGGCCCTCACAGCACAGATACGCAGTATTTT | TRBD2 | TRBV11-2 | NA | TRBJ2-3
CASSRATSGRHTDTQYF | TGTGCCAGCAGCCGGGCGACTAGCGGGAGACACACAGATACGCAGTATTTT | TRBD2 | TRBV7-3 | NA | TRBJ2-3
CASSVGQYTGELFF | TGTGCCAGCAGCGTTGGACAGTACACCGGGGAGCTGTTTTTT | NA | TRBV9 | NA | TRBJ2-2
CASSSSRDTQYF | TGTGCCAGCAGTTCAAGCAGGGATACGCAGTATTTT | NA | TRBV6-5 | once | TRBJ2-3
CASGLRPAGTEAFF | TGTGCTAGTGGTTTGCGCCCGGCTGGCACTGAAGCTTTCTTT | NA | TRBV12-5 | NA | TRBJ1-1
CASSLGTDEYTF | TGTGCCAGCAGCTTAGGGACAGATGAATACACCTTC | NA | TRBV7-2 | once | TRBJ1-2
CASSPPRDNEQFF | TGTGCCAGCAGCCCGCCGAGAGACAATGAGCAGTTCTTC | NA | TRBV9 | NA | TRBJ2-1
CSVDFDSNYGYTF | TGCAGCGTTGATTTTGACAGTAACTATGGCTACACCTTC | NA | TRBV29-1 | NA | TRBJ1-2
CASSPGRVAETQYF | TGTGCCAGCAGCCCCGGACGGGTTGCCGAGACCCAGTACTTC | NA | TRBV13 | NA | TRBJ2-5
CASSPTGPETQYF | TGTGCCAGCAGTCCCACAGGGCCAGAGACCCAGTACTTC | NA | TRBV27 | NA | TRBJ2-5
CAGRPDDGATGELFF | TGTGCCGGGAGGCCCGACGACGGAGCAACCGGGGAGCTGTTTTTT | NA | TRBV12-3/TRBV12-4 | NA | TRBJ2-2
CASSRTLGTGGPGANVLTF | TGTGCCAGCAGCCGGACGCTGGGGACAGGGGGTCCTGGGGCCAACGTCCTGACTTTC | TRBD1 | TRBV14 | NA | TRBJ2-6
CATSDRIQGSEEFF | TGTGCCACCAGTGATCGAATACAGGGGTCGGAGGAGTTCTTC | TRBD1 | TRBV24-1 | NA | TRBJ2-1
CASSGAGGRNEQFF | TGTGCCAGTAGTGGGGCGGGAGGGCGCAATGAGCAGTTCTTC | TRBD2 | TRBV19 | NA | TRBJ2-1
CASSFIPFSSYNEQFF | TGCGCCAGCAGCTTTATTCCGTTTAGCTCCTACAATGAGCAGTTCTTC | NA | TRBV5-1 | once | TRBJ2-1
CASSVGTQRTEAFF | TGTGCCAGCAGCGTGGGAACCCAACGGACTGAAGCTTTCTTT | NA | TRBV25-1 | once | TRBJ1-1
CASSFVIGDGYTF | TGTGCCAGCAGCTTTGTGATAGGTGATGGCTACACCTTC | NA | TRBV7-9 | NA | TRBJ1-2